A single sample gave rise to the 21 T cell receptor beta chains below, sequenced in a study of OX40 agonist ivuxolimab in advanced cancers. Assay: immunoSEQ multiplex PCR; the TCRdb copy retains only in-frame clones and omits some. This sample has over 95,000 clones, with roughly 90% found just once. The sequences come from CD4+ or CD8+ T cells sorted from blood, collected in a trial of the OX40 agonist ivuxolimab. These receptors came from an adult with an advanced solid tumor such as melanoma, head and neck, liver or kidney cancer.

The rearrangement links TRBV18 to TRBJ2-3; D uncertain. There are 16 residues in the CDR3. Trimming left V 2 bases short and J 0 bases short, with 12 bases between. Germline-derived CDR1 and CDR2 are KGHSH and LQKENI. CDR3: CASSPIYPGSTDTQYF. Here the CDR3 DNA reads TGTGCCAGCTCACCAATATATCCAGGTAGCACAGATACGCAGTATTTT.

The chain employs TRBV19 and TRBJ2-1; 10 positions agree with TRBD2. In germline, CDR1 is LNHDA, CDR2 SQIVND (reference sequence). The ends lost 2 bases at V and 4 bases at J; junction bases unmatched: 8. The CDR3 length is 17 residues. CDR3 nucleotides: TGTGCCAGTAGTATATGGTTCACTAGCGGGAAATACAATGAGCAGTTCTTC. It codes for CASSIWFTSGKYNEQFF.

The V call is TRBV15, the J call TRBJ2-1; TRBD2 aligns across 7 bases. Per germline, CDR1 LNHNV and CDR2 YYDKDF (reference sequence). With 2 bases clipped from V and 3 bases from J, the junction kept 16 bases outside the gene matches. The length of the CDR3 is 19 residues. The CDR3 loop reads CATSRFGAGDLQVYNEQFF. DNA of the CDR3: TGTGCCACCAGCAGATTTGGGGCGGGAGATCTACAGGTCTACAATGAGCAGTTCTTC.

The chain is built from TRBV18 and TRBJ2-1; 7 nucleotides match TRBD2. This CDR3 has 16 amino acids. Germline assignment: CDR1 KGHSH and CDR2 LQKENI. The ends lost 3 bases at V and 4 bases at J; junction bases unmatched: 9. The CDR3 sequence: CASSPPMASGYNEQFF. CDR3 DNA sequence: TGTGCCAGCTCACCCCCCATGGCTAGCGGTTACAATGAGCAGTTCTTC.

The chain uses TRBV5-1 and TRBJ1-1; D might be TRBD1 (5 bases). The CDR3 is 14 residues long. The V end lost 1 base, the J end lost 0 bases, and 7 bases lay between the germline ends. The germline V gene has CDR1 SGHRS and CDR2 YFSETQ. The CDR3 DNA follows: TGCGCCAGCAGCTTGCCAGGGCTGAACACTGAAGCTTTCTTT. Translation: CASSLPGLNTEAFF.

The chain combines TRBV7-8 with TRBJ2-3; possibly TRBD1 for D (6 bases). CDR3 size: 15 residues. Per the germline V gene, CDR1 is SGHVS and CDR2 is FQNEAQ. The V gene lost 5 bases and the J gene lost 6 bases, with 18 bases spanning the gap. The CDR3 reads CASSLRGQTFDTQYF. CDR3 nucleotides: TGTGCCAGCAGCCTACGAGGACAGACTTTTGATACGCAGTATTTT.

The CDR3: CASSPLDRVYEQYF. CDR3 sequence (DNA): TGTGCCAGCAGCCCCCTAGACAGGGTTTACGAGCAGTACTTC. This chain connects TRBV14 to TRBJ2-7, with 7 bases aligning to TRBD1. CDR1 is SGHDN, CDR2 FVKESK, per germline. The length of the CDR3 is 14 residues. The junction had 7 bases not matched to a gene; V was cut back by 4 bases and J by 4 bases.

This chain joins TRBV18 and TRBJ2-7; 8 bases map to TRBD1. The CDR3 consists of 14 residues. V shed 4 bases, J shed 4 bases, and the junction held 6 bases outside the gene matches. Germline CDR1 and CDR2: KGHSH and LQKENI. This chain's CDR3 is CASSLKTGAYEQYF. DNA of the CDR3: TGTGCCAGCTCACTAAAGACAGGGGCGTACGAGCAGTACTTC.

The chain carries TRBV21-1 and TRBJ2-3. TRBV21-1 is tagged as a pseudogene. CDR3 size: 15 residues. CDR3 loop: CASSRGPNSTDTQYF. The CDR3, as DNA: TGTGCCAGCAGCAGGGGACCGAATAGCACAGATACGCAGTATTTT.

The chain joins TRBV10-3 to TRBJ2-7, with TRBD2 as a possible D gene (6 bases). Germline CDR1 reads ENHRY; CDR2 reads SYGVKD. CDR3 length equals 12 residues. Trimming removed 6 bases at V and 4 bases at J, with 10 bases between. The CDR3 DNA reads TGTGCCATCAGCCCCGCGGGGTACGAGCAGTACTTC. Its protein product is CAISPAGYEQYF.

CDR3 sequence (DNA): TGTGCCAGCAGTGAACGCTCGTTAGGACAGGGGGTGTACGAGCAGTACTTC. Its translation: CASSERSLGQGVYEQYF. This rearrangement joins TRBV2 to TRBJ2-7; TRBD1 agrees at 10 bases. The germline CDR1 and CDR2 sequences are SNHLY and FYNNEI. V trimming: 2 bases; J trimming: 4 bases; junction bases outside the gene matches: 11. The CDR3 length is 17 residues. The full variable domain, in which reference TRBV2 and TRBJ2-7 provide the parts outside the CDR3, is EPEVTQTPSHQVTQMGQEVILRCVPISNHLYFYWYRQILGQKVEFLVSFYNNEISEKSEIFDDQFSVERPDGSNFTLKIRSTKLEDSAMYFCASSERSLGQGVYEQYFGPGTRLTVT.

The J gene is TRBJ2-7, the V gene TRBV28, with D perhaps matching TRBD1 (5 bases). CDR1 is MDHEN and CDR2 is SYDVKM in the germline V gene. V gave up 7 bases and J gave up 2 bases, with 9 bases separating them. The CDR3 has 12 residues. The CDR3 DNA sequence: TGTGCCAGCATGGAACAGGCCTACGAGCAGTACTTC. This codes for CASMEQAYEQYF.

The V gene is TRBV28, the J gene TRBJ2-6; D is possibly TRBD2 (5 bases). The CDR3 extends over 16 amino acids. The germline V and J ends were trimmed by 4 bases and 0 bases, with 10 bases remaining between them. The germline V gene has CDR1 MDHEN and CDR2 SYDVKM. CDR3 sequence (DNA): TGTGCCAGCAGTTCCCCTGGAGGCTCTGGGGCCAACGTCCTGACTTTC. Translating gives CASSSPGGSGANVLTF.

This chain links TRBV7-2 with TRBJ2-5; unclear D gene. The CDR3 totals 13 residues. Trimming removed 6 bases at V and 0 bases at J, with 8 bases between. Per the germline V gene, CDR1 is SGHTA and CDR2 is FQGNSA. CDR3 in amino acids: CASSLLYQETQYF. The CDR3 nucleotides read TGTGCCAGCAGTCTTTTGTACCAAGAGACCCAGTACTTC.

The chain joins TRBV19 to TRBJ2-3; 8 positions agree with TRBD1. This CDR3 has 16 residues. Trimming removed 6 bases from V and 6 bases from J; junction bases left unmatched: 14. CDR1 and CDR2 from the germline V gene are LNHDA and SQIVND (reference sequence). CDR3 protein: CASSATAQGARDTQYF. DNA of the CDR3: TGTGCCAGTAGCGCCACCGCGCAGGGGGCGAGGGATACGCAGTATTTT.

This clone was seen a few times. The rearrangement uses TRBV7-8 and TRBJ2-7; 10 bases fit TRBD2. Germline CDR1 and CDR2: SGHVS and FQNEAQ. The length of the CDR3 is 17 residues. V lost 5 bases to trimming and J lost 7 bases; unmatched junction nucleotides: 17. CDR3 bases: TGTGCCAGCAGCCCTCGAAGGCCACTAGCGGGAATACGTGAGCAGTACTTC. As protein: CASSPRRPLAGIREQYF.

The chain links TRBV7-7 to TRBJ1-3; 8 bases match TRBD1. Trimming removed 0 bases from V and 2 bases from J; junction bases left unmatched: 6. In germline, CDR1 is SSHAT, CDR2 FNYEAQ (reference sequence). This CDR3 contains 17 residues. This chain's CDR3 is CASSLARSRGPGNTIYF. CDR3 nucleotides: TGTGCCAGCAGCTTAGCGCGTTCCAGGGGGCCTGGAAACACCATATATTTT.

The rearrangement links TRBV18 to TRBJ2-5, with 8 positions matching TRBD1. This CDR3 is 16 amino acids long. The germline gives CDR1 KGHSH, CDR2 LQKENI. The J segment lost 5 bases and the V segment lost 3 bases, leaving 11 bases of the junction unmatched. The CDR3 protein is CASSPKNPGQAETQYF. The CDR3 bases are TGTGCCAGCTCACCGAAGAACCCGGGACAGGCGGAGACCCAGTACTTC.

The rearrangement links TRBV7-3 to TRBJ2-2, with TRBD2 matching over 8 bases. CDR3 length: 15 residues. V shed 5 bases and J 7 bases; nucleotides not matched to a gene: 9. Germline CDR1 and CDR2: SGHTA and FQGTGA. In DNA, the CDR3 is TGTGCCAGCAGCGACACCGGGACTAGGAGCGGGGAGCTGTTTTTT. Residues: CASSDTGTRSGELFF.

For this clone: One end of the junction is discordant with germline, which a read error may explain. The J gene is TRBJ2-1, the V gene TRBV4-3; D not resolved. The CDR3 length is 15 residues. Looked up from germline, CDR1 is LGHNA and CDR2 is YSLEER. The CDR3, as DNA: TGCGCCAGCAGCCTCGACGTAAGCTCCTGCAATGAGCAGTTCTTC. It is translated as CASSLDVSSCNEQFF.

This chain links TRBV7-9 with TRBJ2-7; D may be TRBD2 (6 bases). Trimming removed 7 bases from V and 6 bases from J, with 16 bases in between. CDR3 size: 13 residues. Germline lookup yields CDR1 SEHNR and CDR2 FQNEAQ (reference sequence). The CDR3 nucleotides are TGTGCCAGCACCTCCATTGGAGGGACCGAGCAGTACTTC. Translated, it gives CASTSIGGTEQYF. Using reference TRBV7-9 and TRBJ2-7 for the parts outside the CDR3, the full variable domain is DTGVSQNPRHKITKRGQNVTFRCDPISEHNRLYWYRQTLGQGPEFLTYFQNEAQLEKSRLLSDRFSAERPKGSFSTLEIQRTEQGDSAMYLCASTSIGGTEQYFGPGTRLTVT.